This T cell receptor (beta chain) is from a study of T cells expressing NK-cell markers. Germline CDR1 is SGHDN and CDR2 is FVKESK. This CDR3 contains 18 residues. TCRdb reprocessed the 5' RACE reads, keeping one entry per CDR3 protein, no DNA. Its listing shows 300,000 to 450,000 distinct CDR3 sequences. The chain has TRBV14 and TRBJ2-6. The sequence was obtained from a man aged 18 to 70 in good health. The specimen was blood T cells: a sorted CD56 or NKG2C T cell subset, CD4+ or CD8+ T cells, or bulk PBMC T cells (not recorded which). The chain's CDR3 is CASSQGGSKSSGANVLTF.